There are a few counts of the clone carrying this T cell receptor (beta chain). The length of the CDR3 is 17 residues. J lost 0 bases, V lost 4 bases, and 10 bases had no gene match. Germline V gene sequence: CDR1 SGHRS, CDR2 YFSETQ. This entry is derived from a study of T cell responses to AZD1222 COVID-19 vaccine. Repertoires were generated with immunoSEQ multiplex PCR, while TCRdb's copy carries only in-frame clones and drops some. The sample consists of just over 150,000 clones, about nine tenths of them appearing once. The sequence was collected from an adult who had recovered from COVID-19. The sequenced sample was peripheral blood, obtained after recovery from COVID-19. This chain uses TRBV5-1 with TRBJ2-7, with 10 bases matching TRBD1. The CDR3 is CASSPTGGGISSYEQYF. As DNA, the CDR3 is TGCGCCAGCAGCCCGACAGGGGGCGGAATCTCCTCCTACGAGCAGTACTTC.